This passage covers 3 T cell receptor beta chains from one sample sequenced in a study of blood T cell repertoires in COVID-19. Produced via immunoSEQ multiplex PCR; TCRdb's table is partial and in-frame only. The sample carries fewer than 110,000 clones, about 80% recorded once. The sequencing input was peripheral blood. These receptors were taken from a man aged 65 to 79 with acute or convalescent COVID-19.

The CDR3 protein is CASSTERSSYEQYF. The DNA of the CDR3 is TGTGCCAGTAGTACAGAAAGGAGCTCCTACGAGCAGTACTTC. V gene TRBV19 combines with J gene TRBJ2-7; no definite D call. Germline CDR1 LNHDA, CDR2 SQIVND (reference sequence). V was pared by 4 bases and J by 0 bases, with 10 bases between. This CDR3 contains 14 residues.

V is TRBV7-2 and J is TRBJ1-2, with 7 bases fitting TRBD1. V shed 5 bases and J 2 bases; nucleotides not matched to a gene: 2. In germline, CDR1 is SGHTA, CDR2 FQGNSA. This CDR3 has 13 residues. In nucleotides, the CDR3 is TGTGCCAGCAGCGAACAGGGGAACTATGGCTACACCTTC. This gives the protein CASSEQGNYGYTF.

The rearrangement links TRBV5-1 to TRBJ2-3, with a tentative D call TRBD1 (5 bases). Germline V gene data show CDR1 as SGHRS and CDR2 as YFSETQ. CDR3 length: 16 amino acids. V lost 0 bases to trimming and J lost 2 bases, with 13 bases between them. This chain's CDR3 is CASSLVGQLITDTQYF. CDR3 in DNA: TGCGCCAGCAGCTTGGTGGGGCAGCTAATCACAGATACGCAGTATTTT.